Below, 22 T cell receptor beta chains from the same sample are listed, as sequenced in a study of T-cell reconstitution after alpha-beta-depleted transplantation in children. Library preparation (for TCRbeta) was performed with unique molecular identifiers. TCRdb passed the PCR reads through MiXCR, listing each CDR3 protein once. The table has around 450,000 distinct CDR3 sequences, roughly 17% seen once. The sample here was PBMCs, mostly from graft donor cells, taken 360 days after TCRalphabeta/CD19-depleted stem cell transplant. These receptors all come from a boy younger than two who had a stem cell transplant for Wiskott-Aldrich syndrome, so the T cells may come from the graft donor.

This clonotype was observed a few times. The chain is built from TRBV7-9 and TRBJ2-3; D might be TRBD2 (6 bases). This CDR3 region has 16 residues. The germline CDR1 and CDR2 sequences are SEHNR and FQNEAQ (reference sequence). V dropped 1 base and J dropped 3 bases, with 14 bases sitting between them. The CDR3 spells CASSLGREIRTDTQYF. The CDR3 DNA reads as TGTGCCAGCAGCTTAGGTCGGGAGATTAGGACAGATACGCAGTATTTT.

The chain links TRBV27 to TRBJ2-2; D is tentatively TRBD1 or TRBD2 (6 bases each). The CDR3 totals 17 residues. V was clipped by 3 bases and J by 6 bases, with 20 bases between them. In germline, CDR1 is MNHEY, CDR2 SMNVEV (reference sequence). CDR3 coding DNA: TGTGCCAGCAGTTTCAAGAGGGAGGACAGAAAGGCCGGGGAGCTGTTTTTT. Translating gives CASSFKREDRKAGELFF.

This clonotype was seen more than once but under ten times. J is TRBJ2-7 and V is TRBV27; 8 positions agree with TRBD1. This CDR3 has 18 amino acids. The ends lost 6 bases at V and 3 bases at J; junction bases unmatched: 19. CDR1 and CDR2 from the germline V gene are MNHEY and SMNVEV (reference sequence). The CDR3 loop is CASSPLGGQGAPSYEQYF. CDR3 in DNA: TGTGCCAGCAGCCCATTGGGAGGCCAGGGGGCGCCCAGCTACGAGCAGTACTTC.

This clonotype turned up a few times. The chain has TRBV7-2 and TRBJ2-7, with 10 bases fitting TRBD1. Germline V gene lookup returns CDR1 SGHTA and CDR2 FQGNSA. The J segment lost 1 base and the V segment lost 2 bases, leaving 5 bases of the junction unmatched. CDR3 length: 16 residues. CDR3: CASSLTGQGDSYEQYF. As DNA, the CDR3 is TGTGCCAGCAGCTTAACCGGACAGGGGGATTCCTACGAGCAGTACTTC.

This clonotype was seen ten or more times. V usage is TRBV29-1 and J usage is TRBJ2-1; 8 bases match TRBD2. The length of the CDR3 is 15 residues. V lost 7 bases to trimming and J lost 7 bases; unmatched junction nucleotides: 15. CDR1 is SQVTM and CDR2 is ANQGSEA in the germline V gene. The CDR3 bases are TGCAGCGCCGTACGAAGCGGGAGAAAACCGAATGAGCAGTTCTTC. It codes for CSAVRSGRKPNEQFF.

This clonotype was observed a handful of times. The chain carries TRBV7-2 and TRBJ2-1; D uncertain. The CDR3 sequence is 16 residues long. Trimming removed 3 bases at V and 4 bases at J, with 16 bases between. Germline CDR1 SGHTA, CDR2 FQGNSA. CDR3 sequence: CASSLIGRSGYNEQFF. In DNA form, the CDR3 reads TGTGCCAGCAGCTTGATAGGGCGTTCCGGATACAATGAGCAGTTCTTC.

The chain uses TRBV6-5 and TRBJ2-3, with D possibly TRBD2 on 5 matching bases. Germline V gives CDR1 MNHEY, CDR2 SVGAGI. The CDR3 runs to 17 residues. V was trimmed by 2 bases and J by 1 base, leaving 16 bases between them. The CDR3 coding sequence is TGTGCCAGCAGTTACGGCGGACTCCCCTTTGGCACAGATACGCAGTATTTT. Translating gives CASSYGGLPFGTDTQYF.

There are many counts of this clonotype. The rearrangement links TRBV6-1 to TRBJ2-5, with TRBD2 matching 8 bases. Trimming removed 5 bases from V and 2 bases from J; junction bases left unmatched: 7. This CDR3 comprises 15 residues. Germline V CDR1 and CDR2: MNHNS, SASEGT. The CDR3 loop reads CASSKRLAGQETQYF. For the CDR3, the DNA is TGTGCCAGCAGTAAACGTTTAGCGGGGCAAGAGACCCAGTACTTC.

The rearrangement uses TRBV5-4 and TRBJ2-1; D is possibly TRBD1 or TRBD2 (5 bases each). Germline CDR1 and CDR2: SGHNT and YYREEE (reference sequence). The CDR3 spans 16 residues. The V end lost 8 bases, the J end lost 0 bases, and 18 bases lay between the germline ends. This chain's CDR3 is CASWGSSPSSYNEQFF. The DNA of the CDR3 is TGTGCCAGTTGGGGGTCCTCTCCTAGCTCCTACAATGAGCAGTTCTTC.

The rearrangement joins TRBV3-1 to TRBJ2-1; 7 bases align to TRBD1. The length of the CDR3 is 19 residues. The germline gives CDR1 LGHDT, CDR2 YNNKEL (reference sequence). J gave up 10 bases and V 0 bases, and 21 bases lay outside the gene matches. CDR3 nucleotides: TGTGCCAGCAGCCAAGATCTTTTTGGGACAGCGAGAAAGGAGGACGAGCAGTTCTTC. Its translation is CASSQDLFGTARKEDEQFF.

V gene TRBV4-1 combines with J gene TRBJ2-1, with D hard to call. V dropped 0 bases and J dropped 0 bases, with 9 bases sitting between them. The CDR3 sequence is 16 residues long. Germline V gene lookup returns CDR1 MGHRA and CDR2 YSYEKL. The CDR3 sequence: CASSQDYSVSYNEQFF. The DNA of the CDR3 is TGCGCCAGCAGCCAAGACTACAGTGTCTCCTACAATGAGCAGTTCTTC.

This clonotype was seen more than once but under ten times. The CDR3 nucleotides read TGTGCCAGCAGCTTAGTACAGAATGGGGAGACCCAGTACTTC. This encodes CASSLVQNGETQYF. V gene TRBV7-9 combines with J gene TRBJ2-5, with D hard to call. Trimming stripped 1 base from V and 5 bases from J, with 11 bases between. The CDR3 spans 14 residues. The germline CDR1 and CDR2 sequences are SEHNR and FQNEAQ (reference sequence).

This clonotype was recorded a few times. The chain couples TRBV9 to TRBJ1-2; D perhaps matches TRBD1 (5 bases). V lost 4 bases, J lost 8 bases, and 15 bases lay in between. This CDR3 is 13 amino acids long. Germline CDR1 SGDLS, CDR2 YYNGEE. CDR3 sequence reads: CASSPQGFGGYTF. CDR3 bases: TGTGCCAGCAGCCCGCAGGGATTTGGAGGCTACACCTTC. Full variable domain (remainder filled in from reference TRBV9 and TRBJ1-2): DSGVTQTPKHLITATGQRVTLRCSPRSGDLSVYWYQQSLDQGLQFLIQYYNGEERAKGNILERFSAQQFPDLHSELNLSSLELGDSALYFCASSPQGFGGYTFGSGTRLTVV.

This clonotype has a handful of counts. The chain is built from TRBV5-1 and TRBJ2-1; D call uncertain. V shed 0 bases and J shed 3 bases, with 10 bases lying between them. The germline V gene encodes CDR1 SGHRS and CDR2 YFSETQ. This CDR3 contains 15 residues. CDR3 region: CASSLVRYNYNEQFF. DNA for the CDR3: TGCGCCAGCAGCTTGGTGAGGTATAACTACAATGAGCAGTTCTTC.

This clonotype was detected only a few times. V gene TRBV5-5 combines with J gene TRBJ2-1, with no clear D. V lost 0 bases and J 6 bases, leaving 13 bases between the germline ends. The germline V gene has CDR1 SGHKS and CDR2 YYEKEE (reference sequence). The CDR3 loop spans 15 amino acids. As DNA, the CDR3 is TGTGCCAGCAGCTTGGGGGTTGTGCTTTTCAATGAGCAGTTCTTC. This codes for CASSLGVVLFNEQFF.

The V call is TRBV2, the J call TRBJ2-7; either TRBD1 or TRBD2 may fit D (5 bases each). V lost 6 bases and J lost 1, with 16 bases in between. The length of the CDR3 is 15 residues. Germline loops: CDR1 SNHLY, CDR2 FYNNEI. CDR3: CASRTWDQGSYEQYF. CDR3 bases: TGTGCCAGCAGGACCTGGGACCAAGGTTCCTACGAGCAGTACTTC.

The chain employs TRBV20-1 and TRBJ2-5; D is ambiguous. CDR1 DFQATT and CDR2 SNEGSKA come from the germline V gene (reference sequence). The V end was cut by 6 bases, the J end by 1 base, with 12 bases between. The CDR3 has 13 amino acids. The CDR3 DNA sequence: TGCAGTGCCGATCTCCAGATCCAAGAGACCCAGTACTTC. This encodes CSADLQIQETQYF.

This clonotype was found a few times. The genes are TRBV4-1 and TRBJ1-2, with no clear D. This CDR3 has 17 amino acids. The ends were cut back, 1 base at V and 4 bases at J, with 19 bases in the middle. Germline values: CDR1 MGHRA, CDR2 YSYEKL. The CDR3 spells CASSQVEGSGGSYGYTF. As DNA, the CDR3 is TGCGCCAGCAGCCAAGTCGAGGGCTCTGGAGGGAGCTATGGCTACACCTTC.

This clonotype was observed at least ten times. V and J are TRBV20-1 and TRBJ2-6; 10 positions match TRBD1. Germline lookup yields CDR1 DFQATT and CDR2 SNEGSKA (reference sequence). V shed 5 bases and J 0 bases; nucleotides not matched to a gene: 4. The CDR3 runs to 16 residues. In DNA form, the CDR3 reads TGCAGTGCTGACAGGGGGCCAAGCTCTGGGGCCAACGTCCTGACTTTC. Amino acid sequence: CSADRGPSSGANVLTF.

The table lists this clonotype with a few counts. The gene calls are TRBV7-6 and TRBJ2-1; D might be TRBD2 (6 bases). Germline lookup yields CDR1 SGHVS and CDR2 FNYEAQ. V was trimmed by 3 bases and J by 3 bases, leaving 9 bases between them. CDR3 length: 14 amino acids. The CDR3 sequence: CASSLDYYYNEQFF. CDR3 coding DNA: TGTGCCAGCAGCTTGGACTATTACTACAATGAGCAGTTCTTC.

The genes are TRBV29-1 and TRBJ2-1; D uncertain. V lost 5 bases to trimming and J lost 2 bases, with 7 bases between them. This CDR3 contains 12 residues. Germline V gives CDR1 SQVTM, CDR2 ANQGSEA. The CDR3 region has the DNA TGCAGCGTTCCTAGAACCTACAATGAGCAGTTCTTC. Its translation: CSVPRTYNEQFF.

This sequence joins TRBV25-1 and TRBJ2-1; possible D gene TRBD2, 6 bases. The CDR3 extends over 12 amino acids. Trimming left V 2 bases short and J 12 bases short, with 11 bases between. CDR1 and CDR2 from the germline V gene are MGHDK and SYGVNS. The CDR3 here is CASSEHLGGQFF. In nucleotides, the CDR3 is TGTGCCAGCAGTGAACACCTCGGGGGGCAGTTCTTC.